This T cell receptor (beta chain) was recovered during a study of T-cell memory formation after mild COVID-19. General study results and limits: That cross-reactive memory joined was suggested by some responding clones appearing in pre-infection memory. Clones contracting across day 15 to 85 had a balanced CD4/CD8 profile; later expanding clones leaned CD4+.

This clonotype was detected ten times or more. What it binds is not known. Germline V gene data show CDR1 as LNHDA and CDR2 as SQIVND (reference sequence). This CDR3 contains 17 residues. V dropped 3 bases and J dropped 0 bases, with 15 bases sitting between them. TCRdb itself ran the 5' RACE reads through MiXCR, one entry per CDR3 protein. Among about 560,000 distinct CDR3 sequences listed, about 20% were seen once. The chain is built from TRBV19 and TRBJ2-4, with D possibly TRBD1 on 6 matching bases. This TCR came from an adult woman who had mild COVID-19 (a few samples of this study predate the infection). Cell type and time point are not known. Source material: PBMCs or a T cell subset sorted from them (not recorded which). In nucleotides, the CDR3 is TGTGCCAGTAGTATGGCAGGGGCGCGGCTAGCCAAAAACATTCAGTACTTC. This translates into CASSMAGARLAKNIQYF.